One sample yielded the 10 T cell receptor beta chains listed below, sequenced in a study of shared clonotypes between healthy human individuals. This table comes from immunoSEQ multiplex PCR, and its TCRdb copy is limited to in-frame clones, with some not included. The data contain 470,000 or so clones, over 70% of them singletons. The sequenced sample consisted of PBMCs. Receptors originate from a woman in her forties in good health. Some clones in this sample may be carry-over from other donors' samples.

The chain uses TRBV7-3 and TRBJ2-2; D is ambiguous. This CDR3 comprises 12 residues. V shed 3 bases and J shed 3 bases, with 2 bases lying between them. Germline values: CDR1 SGHTA, CDR2 FQGTGA. CDR3 bases: TGTGCCAGCAGCTTCGACACCGGGGAGCTGTTTTTT. This translates into CASSFDTGELFF.

To note about this clone: Additional DNA sequences in this sample encode the identical CDR3. The chain joins TRBV9 to TRBJ2-3; TRBD2 agrees at 13 bases. The germline V gene encodes CDR1 SGDLS and CDR2 YYNGEE. CDR3 length equals 16 residues. Trimming cost V 0 bases and J 3 bases; bases outside gene matches: 1. This chain's CDR3 is CASSVGLAGGTDTQYF. CDR3 coding DNA: TGTGCCAGCAGCGTAGGACTAGCGGGAGGAACAGATACGCAGTATTTT.

In the case of this clone: This sequence is one base from a far larger clone and is likely a read error. CDR3 loop: CATRRADYVQYF. Written as DNA, the CDR3 is TGTGCCACTCGAAGGGCCGACTACGTGCAGTACTTC. The chain recombines TRBV28 with TRBJ2-7; a weak D match, TRBD2 (5 bases). The CDR3 length is 12 residues. CDR1 MDHEN and CDR2 SYDVKM come from the germline V gene. The full variable domain, its missing parts supplied by reference TRBV28 and TRBJ2-7, is DVKVTQSSRYLVKRTGEKVFLECVQDMDHENMFWYRQDPGLGLRLIYFSYDVKMKEKGDIPEGYSVSREKKERFSLILESASTNQTSMYLCATRRADYVQYFGPGTRLTVT.

The rearrangement joins TRBV27 to TRBJ1-1, with unresolved D. The CDR3 runs to 13 residues. The germline gives CDR1 MNHEY, CDR2 SMNVEV (reference sequence). Deletions cut 4 bases from V and 2 bases from J, with 8 bases between. CDR3 in amino acids: CASSSLLNTEAFF. The CDR3 nucleotides are TGTGCCAGCAGTTCCCTGTTAAACACTGAAGCTTTCTTT.

The chain employs TRBV5-1 and TRBJ2-2; 10 bases agree with TRBD2. The CDR3 is 16 amino acids. Germline assignment: CDR1 SGHRS and CDR2 YFSETQ. J was trimmed by 3 bases and V by 10 bases; bases with no gene match: 12. The chain's CDR3 is CACRSSGRSDTGELFF. The CDR3, as DNA: TGCGCCTGCCGGTCTAGCGGGAGATCGGACACCGGGGAGCTGTTTTTT.

This clone occurred many times. The chain recombines TRBV5-6 with TRBJ2-3; either TRBD1 or TRBD2 may fit D (5 bases each). Germline V gives CDR1 SGHDT, CDR2 YYEEEE. The germline V and J ends were trimmed by 0 bases and 2 bases, with 10 bases remaining between them. The CDR3 runs 15 residues. The CDR3 reads CASSLEGDPTDTQYF. For the CDR3, the DNA is TGTGCCAGCAGCTTGGAAGGGGACCCCACAGATACGCAGTATTTT.

The gene calls are TRBV7-9 and TRBJ2-1; TRBD2 agrees at 9 bases. V shed 1 base, J shed 11 bases, and the junction held 3 bases outside the gene matches. CDR3 length: 13 residues. The V gene's germline CDR1 is SEHNR and CDR2 FQNEAQ (reference sequence). CDR3 in amino acids: CASSLEPSGKQFF. CDR3 DNA sequence: TGTGCCAGCAGCTTAGAGCCTAGCGGGAAGCAGTTCTTC.

This clone was recorded once. A far larger clone is one base from this, pointing to a likely read error. The chain employs TRBV7-9 and TRBJ2-2; D tentatively reads TRBD1 or TRBD2 (5 bases each). The V gene's germline CDR1 is SEHNR and CDR2 FQNEAQ (reference sequence). This CDR3 has 13 residues. CDR3 nucleotides: TGTGCCAGCAGCCCTCATACAATAGGGGAGCCGTTTTTT. It encodes CASSPHTIGEPFF.

On this clone itself: A far larger clone is a single base away, which makes a read error likely. The J gene is TRBJ2-7, the V gene TRBV19; 9 positions match TRBD2. CDR1 is LNHDA and CDR2 is SQIVND in the germline V gene (reference sequence). This CDR3 has 15 amino acids. In nucleotides, the CDR3 is TGTTCCAGTAGCGTTTTAGCGGGAGAGGGCGCCGAGCAGTACTTC. The encoded protein is CSSSVLAGEGAEQYF.

The chain joins TRBV4-1 to TRBJ2-3, with D unresolved. V lost 2 bases to trimming and J lost 6 bases, with 18 bases between them. The CDR3 has 16 amino acids. Germline V CDR1 and CDR2: MGHRA, YSYEKL. The CDR3 coding sequence is TGCGCCAGCAGCCAATCCCGCGGCCTAGTGGTGGATACGCAGTATTTT. Translation: CASSQSRGLVVDTQYF.